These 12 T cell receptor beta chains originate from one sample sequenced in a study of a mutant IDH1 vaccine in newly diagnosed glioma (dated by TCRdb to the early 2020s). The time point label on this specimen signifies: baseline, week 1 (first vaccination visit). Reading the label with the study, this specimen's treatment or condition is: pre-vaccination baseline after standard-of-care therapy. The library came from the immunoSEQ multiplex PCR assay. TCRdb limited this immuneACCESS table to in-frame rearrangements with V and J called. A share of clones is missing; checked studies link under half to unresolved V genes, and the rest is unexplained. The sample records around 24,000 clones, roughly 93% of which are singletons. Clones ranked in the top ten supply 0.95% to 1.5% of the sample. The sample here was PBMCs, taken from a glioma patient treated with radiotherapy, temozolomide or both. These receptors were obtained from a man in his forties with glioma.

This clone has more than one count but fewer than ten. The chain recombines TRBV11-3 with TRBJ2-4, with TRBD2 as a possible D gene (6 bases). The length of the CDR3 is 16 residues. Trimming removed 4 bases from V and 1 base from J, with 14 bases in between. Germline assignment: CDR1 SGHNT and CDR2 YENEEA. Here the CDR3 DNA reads TGTGCCAGCAGCTCCGTAGGTGGAGGGGCCAAAAACATTCAGTACTTC. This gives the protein CASSSVGGGAKNIQYF.

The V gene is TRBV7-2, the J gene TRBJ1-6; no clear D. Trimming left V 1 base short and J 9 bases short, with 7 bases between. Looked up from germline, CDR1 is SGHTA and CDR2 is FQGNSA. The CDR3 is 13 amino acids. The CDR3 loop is CASSLEGSSPLHF. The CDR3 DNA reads TGTGCCAGCAGCTTAGAGGGAAGTTCACCCCTCCACTTT.

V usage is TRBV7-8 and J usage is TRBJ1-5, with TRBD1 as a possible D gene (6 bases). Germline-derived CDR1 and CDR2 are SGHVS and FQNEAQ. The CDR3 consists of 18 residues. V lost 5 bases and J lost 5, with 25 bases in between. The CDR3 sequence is CASSRRRPLAGAYQPQHF. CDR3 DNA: TGTGCCAGCAGCCGAAGACGACCTTTGGCAGGGGCTTATCAGCCCCAGCATTTT.

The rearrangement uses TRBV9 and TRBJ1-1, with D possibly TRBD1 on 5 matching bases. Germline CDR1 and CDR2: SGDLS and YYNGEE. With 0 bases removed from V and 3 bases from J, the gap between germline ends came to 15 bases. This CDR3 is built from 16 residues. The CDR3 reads CASSVGGTGDYTEAFF. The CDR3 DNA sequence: TGTGCCAGCAGCGTAGGCGGGACGGGGGACTACACTGAAGCTTTCTTT.

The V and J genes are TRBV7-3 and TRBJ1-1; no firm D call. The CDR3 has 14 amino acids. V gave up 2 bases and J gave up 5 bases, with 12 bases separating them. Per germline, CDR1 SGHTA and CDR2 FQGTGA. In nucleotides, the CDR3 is TGTGCCAGCAGCTTAGGAGGGAGGATGACTGAAGCTTTCTTT. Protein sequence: CASSLGGRMTEAFF.

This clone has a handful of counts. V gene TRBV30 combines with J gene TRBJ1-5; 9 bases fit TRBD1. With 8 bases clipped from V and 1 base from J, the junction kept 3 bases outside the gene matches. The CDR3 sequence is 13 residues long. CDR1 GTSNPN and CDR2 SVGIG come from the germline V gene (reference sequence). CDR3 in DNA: TGTGCCGCTGGACAGGGGAGCAATCAGCCCCAGCATTTT. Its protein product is CAAGQGSNQPQHF.

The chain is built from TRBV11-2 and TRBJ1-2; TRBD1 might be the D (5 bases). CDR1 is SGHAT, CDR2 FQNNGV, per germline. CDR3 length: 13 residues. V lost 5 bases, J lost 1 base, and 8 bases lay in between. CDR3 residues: CASSPDSNYGYTF. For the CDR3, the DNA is TGTGCCAGCAGCCCTGACAGTAACTATGGCTACACCTTC.

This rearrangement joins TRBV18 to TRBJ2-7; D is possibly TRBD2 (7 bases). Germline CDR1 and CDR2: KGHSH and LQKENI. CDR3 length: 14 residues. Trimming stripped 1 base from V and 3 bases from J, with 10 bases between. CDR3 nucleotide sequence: TGTGCCAGCTCACCACAAGGGGGGGGCTACGAGCAGTACTTC. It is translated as CASSPQGGGYEQYF.

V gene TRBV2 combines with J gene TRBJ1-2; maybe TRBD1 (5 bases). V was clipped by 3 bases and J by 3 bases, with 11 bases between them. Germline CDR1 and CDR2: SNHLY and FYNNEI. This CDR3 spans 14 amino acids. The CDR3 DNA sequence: TGTGCCAGCAGTGAGGCGGCGGGGGACTATGGCTACACCTTC. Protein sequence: CASSEAAGDYGYTF.

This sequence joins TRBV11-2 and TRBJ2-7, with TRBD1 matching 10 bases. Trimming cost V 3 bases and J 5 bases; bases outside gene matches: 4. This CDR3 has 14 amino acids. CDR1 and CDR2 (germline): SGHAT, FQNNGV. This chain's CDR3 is CASSFGTGVHEQYF. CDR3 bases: TGTGCCAGCAGCTTCGGGACAGGGGTCCACGAGCAGTACTTC.

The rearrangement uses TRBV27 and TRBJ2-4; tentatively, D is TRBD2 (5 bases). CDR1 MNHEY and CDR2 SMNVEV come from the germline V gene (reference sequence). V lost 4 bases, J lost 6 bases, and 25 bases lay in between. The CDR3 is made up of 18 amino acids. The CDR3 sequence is CASSWSGLARAASNIQYF. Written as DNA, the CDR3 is TGTGCCAGCAGTTGGAGCGGTCTCGCCCGGGCGGCGTCAAACATTCAGTACTTC.

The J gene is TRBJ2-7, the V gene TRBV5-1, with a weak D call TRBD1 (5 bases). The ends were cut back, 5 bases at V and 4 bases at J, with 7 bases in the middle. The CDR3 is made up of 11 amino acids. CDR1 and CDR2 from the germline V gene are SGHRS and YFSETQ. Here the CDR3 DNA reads TGCGCCAGCAGTGACAGTTACGAGCAGTACTTC. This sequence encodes CASSDSYEQYF.